This TCR beta chain emerged from a study of shared clonotypes between healthy human individuals. The repertoire was sequenced with immunoSEQ multiplex PCR; TCRdb's copy has only in-frame clones and lacks some. This table holds some 1,900,000 clones, about 95% found once. Unmatched junction bases numbered 5, after V lost 5 bases and J lost 2 bases. The CDR3 spans 15 residues. Germline V gene lookup returns CDR1 SNHLY and CDR2 FYNNEI. Naive CD8 isolation took CD45RO-negative cells positively selected for CCR7 and excluded terminally differentiated effector memory CD45RA+ cells. The clonotype comes from a young man in good health. Source material: naive CD8+ T cells sorted from blood. The chain uses TRBV2 and TRBJ2-3, with TRBD2 matching 9 bases. The CDR3 coding sequence is TGTGCCAGCAGTAAGCTAGCGGGAAACACAGATACGCAGTATTTT. This sequence encodes CASSKLAGNTDTQYF.